The rows below give T cell receptor beta chains drawn from one sample of a study of T cell changes during pregnancy in multiple sclerosis. Using immunoSEQ multiplex PCR, the repertoire was profiled, and TCRdb retains in-frame clones only, with some absent. The profile shows about 45,000 clones, roughly 90% of them singletons. The sequenced sample was peripheral blood, obtained in the first trimester of pregnancy. The receptors derive from a female donor with multiple sclerosis, enrolled in a pregnancy study. Both conserved end residues are part of each CDR3. D genes are given only for firm matches. Only part of the rows carry a size: once, few, many, or a class if the clone is expanded.

d_call j_call clone_size v_call cdr3_nt cdr3_aa
TRBD2 TRBJ2-1 NA TRBV5-1 TGCGCCAGCAGCCCCCGTGGTAGCGGGGGGGGCTACAATGAGCAGTTCTTC CASSPRGSGGGYNEQFF
NA TRBJ1-5 NA TRBV5-6 TGTGCCAGCAGCTTGGGGAGTCAGCCCCAGCATTTT CASSLGSQPQHF
TRBD2 TRBJ2-1 NA TRBV5-5 TGTGCCAGCAGTTCTTTCCGGGAGACTAGCGTGGATGAGCAGTTCTTC CASSSFRETSVDEQFF
TRBD2 TRBJ2-3 NA TRBV7-9 TGTGCCACCCGATTACTAGCGGGCGGCACAGATACGCAGTATTTT CATRLLAGGTDTQYF
TRBD1 TRBJ1-1 NA TRBV6-1 TGTGCCAGCAGTGAGGGGACAGGGGGCTTGATGAACACTGAAGCTTTCTTT CASSEGTGGLMNTEAFF
TRBD1 TRBJ2-7 NA TRBV2 TGTGCCAGCAGTGAAGGAGCAGGGGGCTCCTACGAGCAGTACTTC CASSEGAGGSYEQYF
TRBD2 TRBJ2-7 NA TRBV7-6 TGTGCCAGCAGCCCCCTCGGGGGGCGGGGGGGCCGGGGAAGTTCCTACGAGCAGTACTTC CASSPLGGRGGRGSSYEQYF
NA TRBJ1-5 NA TRBV9 TGTGCCAGCAGCCCCCAACAGGCGGGAAGCAATCAGCCCCAGCATTTT CASSPQQAGSNQPQHF
TRBD1 TRBJ1-2 NA TRBV4-2 TGTGCCAGCAGCCATCGCGACAGGGGCTCTGGCTACACCTTC CASSHRDRGSGYTF
NA TRBJ2-1 NA TRBV6-1 TGTGCCACCACTTTAGCTATTGAGCAGTTCTTC CATTLAIEQFF
NA TRBJ2-7 NA TRBV29-1 TGCAGCGTCGTTGAGACAGGCACCTACGAGCAGTACTTC CSVVETGTYEQYF
NA TRBJ1-5 NA TRBV2 TGTGCCAGCAGTGAAGGTCAGGCAGGGTCTAGACAGCCCCAGCATTTT CASSEGQAGSRQPQHF
NA TRBJ1-5 NA TRBV19 TGTGCCAGCCGATTAGGGGATGGAAATCAGCCCCAGCATTTT CASRLGDGNQPQHF
TRBD1 TRBJ2-5 NA TRBV28 TGTGCCAGCAGTATTGGGACAGCCCAAGAGACCCAGTACTTC CASSIGTAQETQYF
NA TRBJ1-2 NA TRBV6-5 TGTGCCAGCAGTTACTCGTCCGGCGGGTACTATGGCTACACCTTC CASSYSSGGYYGYTF
NA TRBJ2-7 NA TRBV4-3 TGCGCCAGCAGCCCAAACTACAGGGTCCTAAAGCAGTACTTC CASSPNYRVLKQYF
TRBD1 TRBJ2-1 NA TRBV11-2 TGTGCCAGCGGCTGGACAGGCTTCGCCTACAATGAGCAGTTCTTC CASGWTGFAYNEQFF
TRBD2 TRBJ2-7 NA TRBV5-1 TGCGCCAGCAGCTTGGGAGCGGGGGTTACCTACGAGCAGTACTTC CASSLGAGVTYEQYF
NA TRBJ2-7 NA TRBV4-1 TGCGCCAGCAGCCAAGGAGCCAGGGGATCCGACGAGCAGTACTTC CASSQGARGSDEQYF
NA TRBJ1-1 NA TRBV9 TGTGCCAGCACCCTCGGGGGGGCAGTGAACACTGAAGCTTTCTTT CASTLGGAVNTEAFF
NA TRBJ1-1 NA TRBV6-1 TGTGCCAGCAGTGAAGCGGAGGAAGCTACACTGGAAGCTTTCTTT CASSEAEEATLEAFF
NA TRBJ2-7 once TRBV7-2 TGTGCCAGCAGCCCAGGGGGGTGGGGAGAGCAGTACTTC CASSPGGWGEQYF
NA TRBJ2-7 NA TRBV18 TGTGCCAGCTCACCAGTCACCGGAGGAGACCGCTACGAGCAGTACTTC CASSPVTGGDRYEQYF
NA TRBJ1-5 NA TRBV5-1 TGCGCCAGCAGCTTATCAGGAAATCAGCCCCAGCATTTT CASSLSGNQPQHF
NA TRBJ2-2 NA TRBV2 TGTGCCAGCAGTTCGGGCCCAGGGGACGCCGGGGAGCTGTTTTTT CASSSGPGDAGELFF
NA TRBJ2-1 NA TRBV7-8 TGTGCCAGCAGCTTCCTCCTCTTCCGTGAGCAGTTCTTC CASSFLLFREQFF
NA TRBJ2-1 NA TRBV5-1 TGCGCCAGCAGCGTGACAGGTTACAATGAGCAGTTCTTC CASSVTGYNEQFF
NA TRBJ2-7 NA TRBV18 TGTGCCAGCTCACCACCGAAGGGGGAGCAGTACTTC CASSPPKGEQYF
TRBD1 TRBJ1-4 NA TRBV9 TGTGCCAGCAGGGTCCCCAACAGGGGGCGAAATGAAAAACTGTTTTTT CASRVPNRGRNEKLFF
TRBD1 TRBJ1-5 NA TRBV7-2 TGTGCCAGCAGCGTAACAGGGGCCCCCGAGACCCAGCATTTT CASSVTGAPETQHF
NA TRBJ1-4 NA TRBV19 TGTGCCAGTAGTATAGATCTAGAGACAGCGGAAAAACTGTTTTTT CASSIDLETAEKLFF
NA TRBJ1-5 NA TRBV19 TGTGCCAGTCGGGGTGGAGGCTGGTTGGACCAGCCCCAGCATTTT CASRGGGWLDQPQHF
NA TRBJ2-3 NA TRBV7-9 TGTGCCAGCAGCGCTTCCAGGGTTACAGATACGCAGTATTTT CASSASRVTDTQYF
NA TRBJ2-1 NA TRBV21-1 TGTGCCAGCACCGAGGGGGCAGGCCCATCGGAAAATGAGCAGTTCTTC CASTEGAGPSENEQFF
NA TRBJ1-6 NA TRBV30 TGTGCCTGTTCATGGGCGGTTACATGGGGGGACCCTAATTCACCCCTCCACTTT CACSWAVTWGDPNSPLHF
NA TRBJ1-1 NA TRBV19 TGTGCCAGTATGGTCCGGGGACTAAACACTGAAGCTTTCTTT CASMVRGLNTEAFF
TRBD2 TRBJ2-1 NA TRBV2 TGTGCCAGCAGTGAAAGAAAAAGGGTCTGGGACTACTCCTACAATGAGCAGTTCTTC CASSERKRVWDYSYNEQFF
TRBD2 TRBJ2-7 NA TRBV7-2 TGTGCCAGCAGCTTAGCGCAGACTAGCGGAACCTACGAGCAGTACTTC CASSLAQTSGTYEQYF
NA TRBJ1-1 NA TRBV6-1 TGTGCCAGCAGGGCCCGAAGGGGGATGACTGAAGCTTTCTTT CASRARRGMTEAFF
NA TRBJ1-3 NA TRBV11-2 TGTGCCAGCAGCGCCACCCGACTTCGGACGGGAGTCTCTGGAAACACCATATATTTT CASSATRLRTGVSGNTIYF
NA TRBJ2-3 NA TRBV5-1 TGCGCCAGCAGCGTATGGGGCCGAGATACGCAGTATTTT CASSVWGRDTQYF
NA TRBJ2-5 NA TRBV5-4 TGTGCCAGCAGCTCGCCGGAGAGAAAAGAGACCCAGTACTTC CASSSPERKETQYF
TRBD1 TRBJ2-4 NA TRBV5-1 TGCGCCAGCAGCACGGACAGGGGTAGGAACATTCAGTACTTC CASSTDRGRNIQYF
TRBD1 TRBJ1-1 NA TRBV4-1 TGCGCCAGCAGCCAAGGGCGGGACAGAGACACTGAAGCTTTCTTT CASSQGRDRDTEAFF
TRBD1 TRBJ1-1 NA TRBV7-3 TGTGCCAGCAGCGCCAACATCGGGACAGTTACTGAAGCTTTCTTT CASSANIGTVTEAFF
NA TRBJ2-5 NA TRBV15 TGTGCCACCAACTTCAGGGGTCGAGGGGAGACCCAGTACTTC CATNFRGRGETQYF
TRBD1 TRBJ1-6 NA TRBV19 TGTGCCAGCTGTCAGGGGGCTGGGACACCCCTCCACTTT CASCQGAGTPLHF
NA TRBJ1-2 NA TRBV10-3 TGTGCCATCAGTGGTAACAGGGAACGATCATATGGCTACACCTTC CAISGNRERSYGYTF
NA TRBJ1-1 NA TRBV5-4 TGTGCCAGCAGTTCTGCTGGGCAGGGCAACACTGAAGCTTTCTTT CASSSAGQGNTEAFF
TRBD2 TRBJ2-3 NA TRBV11-2 TGTGCCAGCAGCAGGGACTACACAGATACGCAGTATTTT CASSRDYTDTQYF
NA TRBJ2-2 NA TRBV28 TGTGCCAGCAGTCCCGGGACACTCAACACCGGGGAGCTGTTTTTT CASSPGTLNTGELFF
NA TRBJ1-5 NA TRBV10-1 TGCGCCAGCAGTGAGTCGCGGAGGGCAGGACGTAGCAATCAGCCCCAGCATTTT CASSESRRAGRSNQPQHF
TRBD2 TRBJ2-7 NA TRBV27 TGTGCCAGCAGCAGACCGGGACTAGACAGTACACACTTC CASSRPGLDSTHF
NA TRBJ2-5 NA TRBV18 TGTGCCAGCTCACCACTTGACAGCTTAGAGACCCAGTACTTC CASSPLDSLETQYF